What follows are 8 T cell receptor beta chains derived from one specimen sequenced in a study of T cell responses to AZD1222 COVID-19 vaccine. Using immunoSEQ multiplex PCR, the repertoire was profiled, and TCRdb retains in-frame clones only, with some absent. The table has around 150,000 clones, 90% seen once; the top ten hold around 3.6%. This specimen was peripheral blood, taken on day 0 of AZD1222 vaccination. Receptors originate from an adult in good health.

In DNA form, the CDR3 reads TGTGCCAGTAGAGGCCTGAGCTCTGGAAACACCATATATTTT. It is translated as CASRGLSSGNTIYF. The chain joins TRBV19 to TRBJ1-3; D remains ambiguous. V lost 6 bases and J 0 bases, leaving 9 bases between the germline ends. This CDR3 has 14 residues. Germline CDR1 and CDR2: LNHDA and SQIVND (reference sequence).

The gene calls are TRBV11-3 and TRBJ1-2; maybe TRBD1 (5 bases). Per the germline V gene, CDR1 is SGHNT and CDR2 is YENEEA. Between the trimmed V and J ends, which lost 1 base and 6 bases, there was a span of 12 bases. The CDR3 is made up of 14 amino acids. In DNA form, the CDR3 reads TGTGCCAGCAGCTTAGGGGGGAGACAAGATGGCTACACCTTC. Translated: CASSLGGRQDGYTF.

The genes are TRBV5-1 and TRBJ1-2, with 7 bases matching TRBD1. CDR1 and CDR2 from the germline V gene are SGHRS and YFSETQ. V shed 4 bases, J shed 13 bases, and the junction held 13 bases outside the gene matches. This CDR3 spans 13 amino acids. CDR3 residues: CASSLGQAREGTF. CDR3 DNA sequence: TGCGCCAGCAGCCTCGGACAGGCTCGAGAAGGCACCTTC. The full variable domain, in which reference TRBV5-1 and TRBJ1-2 provide the parts outside the CDR3, is KAGVTQTPRYLIKTRGQQVTLSCSPISGHRSVSWYQQTPGQGLQFLFEYFSETQRNKGNFPGRFSGRQFSNSRSEMNVSTLELGDSALYLCASSLGQAREGTFGSGTRLTVV.

The gene calls are TRBV29-1 and TRBJ2-7, with 7 nucleotides matching TRBD1. Germline CDR1 and CDR2: SQVTM and ANQGSEA. V was clipped by 4 bases and J by 3 bases; unmatched bases: 6. The CDR3 extends over 13 amino acids. CDR3 sequence reads: CSVGVTGFYEQYF. Written as DNA, the CDR3 is TGCAGCGTTGGTGTGACAGGGTTCTACGAGCAGTACTTC.

This clone was seen once. This CDR3 reads CASRLGPIDLYEQYF. The CDR3 DNA sequence: TGTGCAAGTCGCTTGGGGCCCATCGACCTCTACGAGCAGTACTTC. V and J are TRBV12-2 and TRBJ2-7; the table's TRBD1 call for D was not verified on the DNA. TRBV12-2 is a pseudogene segment. The CDR3 has 15 amino acids.

The sample holds a few counts of this clone. The rearrangement links TRBV6-5 to TRBJ1-1; TRBD1 might be the D (5 bases). The germline V gene encodes CDR1 MNHEY and CDR2 SVGAGI. V was shortened by 0 bases and J by 11 bases, with 10 bases between the two germline ends. This CDR3 is 12 amino acids long. CDR3 in amino acids: CASSYSGGDAFF. The CDR3 DNA sequence: TGTGCCAGCAGTTACTCGGGCGGGGACGCTTTCTTT.

The genes are TRBV18 and TRBJ1-1, with 8 bases aligning to TRBD1. Germline V gene lookup returns CDR1 KGHSH and CDR2 LQKENI. The CDR3 runs to 15 residues. The junction had 2 bases not matched to a gene; V was cut back by 2 bases and J by 0 bases. Here the CDR3 reads CASSPSGGLNTEAFF. The CDR3 DNA reads TGTGCCAGCTCACCATCAGGGGGCCTGAACACTGAAGCTTTCTTT.

This chain uses TRBV9 with TRBJ1-2; TRBD1 is a possible D gene (6 bases). CDR1 SGDLS and CDR2 YYNGEE come from the germline V gene. The CDR3 length is 16 residues. V shed 0 bases and J shed 4 bases, with 16 bases lying between them. The DNA of the CDR3 is TGTGCCAGCAGCGTAGAAGCTGGGGGACAAATCTATGGCTACACCTTC. Amino acids: CASSVEAGGQIYGYTF.